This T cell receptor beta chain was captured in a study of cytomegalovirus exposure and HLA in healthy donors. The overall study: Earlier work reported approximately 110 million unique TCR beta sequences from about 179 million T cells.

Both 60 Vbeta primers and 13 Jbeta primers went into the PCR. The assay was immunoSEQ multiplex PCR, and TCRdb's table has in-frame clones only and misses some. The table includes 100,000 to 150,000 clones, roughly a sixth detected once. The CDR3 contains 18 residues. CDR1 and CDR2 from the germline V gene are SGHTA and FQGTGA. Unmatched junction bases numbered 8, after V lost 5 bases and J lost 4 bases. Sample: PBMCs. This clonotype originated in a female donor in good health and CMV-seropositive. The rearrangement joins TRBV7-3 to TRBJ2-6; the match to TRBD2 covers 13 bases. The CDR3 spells CASSPVGLAGAGANVLTF. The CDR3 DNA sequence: TGTGCCAGCAGCCCCGTCGGACTAGCGGGAGCCGGGGCCAACGTCCTGACTTTC.